This T cell receptor beta chain was sequenced in a study of shared clonotypes between healthy human individuals. The data were produced by immunoSEQ multiplex PCR, yet TCRdb's version contains in-frame clones alone and is incomplete. The sample consists of under 2,000,000 clones, approximately 95% of them appearing once. Naive CD8 cells, CD45RO-negative and positively selected for CCR7, excluded terminally differentiated effector memory CD45RA+ cells. Trimming cost V 7 bases and J 4 bases, with 16 bases left between them. Germline CDR1 LGHNA, CDR2 YSLEER. The CDR3 is made up of 14 amino acids. The J gene is TRBJ1-1, the V gene TRBV4-3; no clear D gene. This sequence originates from a man aged 18-30 years in good health. The specimen sequenced was naive CD8+ T cells sorted from blood. The CDR3 reads CASTLSGSGTEAFF. The CDR3 DNA reads TGCGCCAGCACCTTAAGTGGATCCGGCACTGAAGCTTTCTTT.